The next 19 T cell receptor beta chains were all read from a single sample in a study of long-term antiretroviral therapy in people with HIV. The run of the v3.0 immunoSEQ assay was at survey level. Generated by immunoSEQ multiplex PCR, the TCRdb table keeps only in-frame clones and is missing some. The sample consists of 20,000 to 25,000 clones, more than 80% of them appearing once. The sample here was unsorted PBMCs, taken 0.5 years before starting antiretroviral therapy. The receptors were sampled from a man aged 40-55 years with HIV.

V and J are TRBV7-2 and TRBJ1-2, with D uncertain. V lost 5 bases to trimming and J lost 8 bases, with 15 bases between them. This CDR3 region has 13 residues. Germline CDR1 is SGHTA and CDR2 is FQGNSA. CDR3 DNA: TGTGCCAGCAGCGCCAACAACATTCAGGGCTACACCTTC. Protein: CASSANNIQGYTF.

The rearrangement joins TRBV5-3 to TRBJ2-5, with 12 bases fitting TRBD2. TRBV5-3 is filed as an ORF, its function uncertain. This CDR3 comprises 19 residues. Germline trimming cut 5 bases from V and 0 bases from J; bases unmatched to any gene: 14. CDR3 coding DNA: TGTGCCAGAAGTCCTCCCGGACTAGCGGGGCCTTGGTACCAAGAGACCCAGTACTTC. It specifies CARSPPGLAGPWYQETQYF.

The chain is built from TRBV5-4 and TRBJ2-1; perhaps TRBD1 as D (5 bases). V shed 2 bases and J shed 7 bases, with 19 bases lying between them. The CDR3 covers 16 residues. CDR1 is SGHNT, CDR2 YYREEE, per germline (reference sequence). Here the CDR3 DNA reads TGTGCCAGCAGCTTACGTGGGCAGGGTAAAAGGAATGAGCAGTTCTTC. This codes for CASSLRGQGKRNEQFF.

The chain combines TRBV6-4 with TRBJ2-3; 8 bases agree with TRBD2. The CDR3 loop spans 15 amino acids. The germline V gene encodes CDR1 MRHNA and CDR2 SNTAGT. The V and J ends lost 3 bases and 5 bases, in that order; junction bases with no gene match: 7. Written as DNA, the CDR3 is TGTGCCAGCAGTGAAGGACTAGCCAATGGAGATACGCAGTATTTT. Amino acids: CASSEGLANGDTQYF.

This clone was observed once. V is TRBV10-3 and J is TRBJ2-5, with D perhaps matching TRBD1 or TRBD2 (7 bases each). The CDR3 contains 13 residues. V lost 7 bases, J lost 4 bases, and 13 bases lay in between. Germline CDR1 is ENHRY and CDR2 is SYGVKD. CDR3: CAIKGAGVETQYF. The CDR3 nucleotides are TGTGCCATCAAGGGGGCGGGGGTAGAGACCCAGTACTTC.

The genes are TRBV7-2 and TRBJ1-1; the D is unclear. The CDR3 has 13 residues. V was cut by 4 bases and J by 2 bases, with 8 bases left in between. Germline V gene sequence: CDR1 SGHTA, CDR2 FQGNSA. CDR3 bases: TGTGCCAGCAGCTCGGGAGGAAACACTGAAGCTTTCTTT. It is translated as CASSSGGNTEAFF.

As DNA, the CDR3 is TGTGCCAGCAGCAGGGACAGTTCCTACGAGCAGTACTTC. It yields the protein CASSRDSSYEQYF. V gene TRBV7-9 combines with J gene TRBJ2-7; 7 bases match TRBD1. The V gene's germline CDR1 is SEHNR and CDR2 FQNEAQ (reference sequence). The length of the CDR3 is 13 residues. After removal of 5 bases from V and 1 base from J, the junction contained 2 bases not matched to a gene. The complete variable domain, with remaining parts taken from reference TRBV7-9 and TRBJ2-7, reads DTGVSQNPRHKITKRGQNVTFRCDPISEHNRLYWYRQTLGQGPEFLTYFQNEAQLEKSRLLSDRFSAERPKGSFSTLEIQRTEQGDSAMYLCASSRDSSYEQYFGPGTRLTVT.

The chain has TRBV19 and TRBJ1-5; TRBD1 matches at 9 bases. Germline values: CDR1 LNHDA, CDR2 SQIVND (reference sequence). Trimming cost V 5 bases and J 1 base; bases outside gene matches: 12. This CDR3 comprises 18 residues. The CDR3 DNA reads TGTGCCAGTAGTGGGGACAGGGTTACTATTTCGAGCAATCAGCCCCAGCATTTT. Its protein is CASSGDRVTISSNQPQHF.

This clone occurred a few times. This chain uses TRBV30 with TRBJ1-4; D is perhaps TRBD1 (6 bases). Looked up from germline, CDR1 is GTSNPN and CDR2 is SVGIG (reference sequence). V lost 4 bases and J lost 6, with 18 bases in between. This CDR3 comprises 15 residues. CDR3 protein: CAWNDRGRGDEKLFF. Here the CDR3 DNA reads TGTGCCTGGAACGATAGGGGGAGAGGGGATGAAAAACTGTTTTTT.

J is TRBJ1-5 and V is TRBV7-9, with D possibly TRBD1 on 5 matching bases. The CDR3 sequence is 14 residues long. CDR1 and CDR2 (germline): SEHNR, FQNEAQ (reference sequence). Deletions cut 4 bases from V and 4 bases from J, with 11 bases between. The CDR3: CASSWAGLNQPQHF. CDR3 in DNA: TGTGCCAGCAGCTGGGCAGGGCTAAATCAGCCCCAGCATTTT.

CDR3: CASSRDRDLPNTGELFF. The CDR3 nucleotides read TGTGCCAGTAGTAGGGACAGGGACCTACCGAACACCGGGGAGCTGTTTTTT. This chain joins TRBV19 and TRBJ2-2, with 9 positions matching TRBD1. Per germline, CDR1 LNHDA and CDR2 SQIVND (reference sequence). V was clipped by 4 bases and J by 0 bases; unmatched bases: 6. The CDR3 runs to 17 residues.

CDR3 DNA: TGTGCCAGCAGCCGAGACAGGGGGTTTGACGAGCAGTACTTC. Amino acids: CASSRDRGFDEQYF. The V gene is TRBV6-1, the J gene TRBJ2-7; 9 nucleotides match TRBD1. This CDR3 is built from 14 residues. Losses at the gene ends were 6 bases for V and 5 bases for J; bases not matched to a gene: 8. CDR1 is MNHNS and CDR2 is SASEGT in the germline V gene.

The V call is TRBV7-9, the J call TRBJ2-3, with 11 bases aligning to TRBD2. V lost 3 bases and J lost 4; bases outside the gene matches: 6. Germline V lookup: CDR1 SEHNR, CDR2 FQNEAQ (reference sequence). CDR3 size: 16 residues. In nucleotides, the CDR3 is TGTGCCAGCAGCTTTCGACTAGCGGGGCGCTCAGATACGCAGTATTTT. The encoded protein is CASSFRLAGRSDTQYF.

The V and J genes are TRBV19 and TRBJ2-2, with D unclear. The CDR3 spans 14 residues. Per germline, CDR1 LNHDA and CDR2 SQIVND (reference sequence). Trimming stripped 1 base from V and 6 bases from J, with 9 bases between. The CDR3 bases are TGTGCCAGTAGTATAGGGTTGGGTTCCGGGGAGCTGTTTTTT. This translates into CASSIGLGSGELFF.

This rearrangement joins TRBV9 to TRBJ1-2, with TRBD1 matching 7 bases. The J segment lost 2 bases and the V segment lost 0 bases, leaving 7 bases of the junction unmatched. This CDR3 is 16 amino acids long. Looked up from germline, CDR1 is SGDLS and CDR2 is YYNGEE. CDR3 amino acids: CASSVASGGLNYGYTF. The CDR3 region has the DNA TGTGCCAGCAGCGTAGCGTCAGGGGGGTTGAACTATGGCTACACCTTC.

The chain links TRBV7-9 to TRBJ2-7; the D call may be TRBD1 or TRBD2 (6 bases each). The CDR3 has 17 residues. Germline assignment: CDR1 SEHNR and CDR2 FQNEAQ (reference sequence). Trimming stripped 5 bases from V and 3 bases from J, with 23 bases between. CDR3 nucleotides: TGTGCCAGCAGCCCGTCCTTCGCTACAGGGAGGATCTACGAGCAGTACTTC. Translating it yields CASSPSFATGRIYEQYF.

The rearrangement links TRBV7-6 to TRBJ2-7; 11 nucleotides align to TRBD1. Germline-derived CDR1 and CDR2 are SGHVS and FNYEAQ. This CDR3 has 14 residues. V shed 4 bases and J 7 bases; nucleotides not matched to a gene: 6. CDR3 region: CASSSGTGGQEQYF. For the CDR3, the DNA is TGTGCCAGCAGCTCCGGGACAGGGGGTCAGGAGCAGTACTTC.

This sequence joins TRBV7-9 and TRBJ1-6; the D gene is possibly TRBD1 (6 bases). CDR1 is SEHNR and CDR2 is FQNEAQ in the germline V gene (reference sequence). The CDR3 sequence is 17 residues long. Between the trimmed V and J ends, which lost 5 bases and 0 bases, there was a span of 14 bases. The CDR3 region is CASSLLGQSSYNSPLHF. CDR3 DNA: TGTGCCAGCAGCCTCCTCGGACAGAGCTCCTATAATTCACCCCTCCACTTT.

This CDR3 reads CASSFFGAGKENEQYF. CDR3 nucleotides: TGTGCCAGCAGCTTTTTTGGGGCCGGGAAGGAAAACGAGCAGTACTTC. The chain links TRBV7-9 to TRBJ2-7; D might be TRBD1 or TRBD2, each matching 5 bases. The CDR3 spans 16 residues. Germline V lookup: CDR1 SEHNR, CDR2 FQNEAQ (reference sequence). Trimming cost V 3 bases and J 5 bases, with 20 bases left between them.